The present entry profiles one T cell receptor beta chain with its context. Its antigen is unknown. Sequenced by immunoSEQ multiplex PCR; TCRdb stores in-frame clones only, minus some. The sample has 60,000 to 75,000 clones, 81% seen once. Exclusion of a patient followed from autoimmune disease history or systemic immunosuppression. On cycle 4 day 1 and cycle 7 day 1, as well as at baseline, blood was sampled. V lost 1 base to trimming and J lost 10 bases, with 12 bases between them. The CDR3 covers 13 residues. Germline V gene sequence: CDR1 SGHRS, CDR2 YFSETQ. These data originate in a study of OX40 agonist ivuxolimab in advanced cancers. For the study at large: Prior checkpoint blockade (anti-PD-1, anti-PD-L1 or anti-CTLA-4) was permitted; around 37% had it. Study-level findings and limits: Antigens targeted by the expanded peripheral T cells were not determined.

The TCR originated in an adult with an advanced solid tumor such as melanoma, head and neck, liver or kidney cancer. The V gene is TRBV5-1, the J gene TRBJ2-1; D is possibly TRBD1 (5 bases). The specimen was CD4+ or CD8+ T cells sorted from blood, collected in a trial of the OX40 agonist ivuxolimab. DNA of the CDR3: TGCGCCAGCAGCTTGCGAGTAGGGGCGGAGCAGTTCTTC. Its translation: CASSLRVGAEQFF. Based on the CDR3 plus reference TRBV5-1 and TRBJ2-1, the full variable domain is KAGVTQTPRYLIKTRGQQVTLSCSPISGHRSVSWYQQTPGQGLQFLFEYFSETQRNKGNFPGRFSGRQFSNSRSEMNVSTLELGDSALYLCASSLRVGAEQFFGPGTRLTVL.